The next 21 T cell receptor beta chains were all read from a single sample in a study of T-cell memory formation after mild COVID-19. TCRdb reprocessed the 5' RACE reads via MiXCR and lists one record per CDR3 protein. The sample holds about 560,000 distinct CDR3 sequences, approximately 21% seen once. The sequenced sample consisted of PBMCs or a T cell subset sorted from them (not recorded which). These receptors were obtained from an adult woman who had mild COVID-19 (a few samples of this study predate the infection). Cell type and time point are not known.

CDR3 protein: CASSLVQGTSAQVETQYF. CDR3 in DNA: TGCGCCAGCAGCTTGGTTCAAGGGACTTCTGCCCAAGTTGAGACCCAGTACTTC. The genes are TRBV5-1 and TRBJ2-5, with D perhaps TRBD2 (6 bases). V was cut by 0 bases and J by 5 bases, with 23 bases left in between. The CDR3 loop spans 18 amino acids. Germline V gene data show CDR1 as SGHRS and CDR2 as YFSETQ.

The table lists this clonotype with a few counts. The rearrangement joins TRBV6-1 to TRBJ2-3; TRBD2 agrees at 9 bases. CDR1 MNHNS and CDR2 SASEGT come from the germline V gene. V gave up 6 bases and J gave up 3 bases; unmatched junction bases: 13. This CDR3 has 17 amino acids. CDR3 region: CASRGLVGSGGTDTQYF. The DNA for the CDR3 is TGTGCCAGCAGGGGTCTAGTAGGTAGCGGGGGTACAGATACGCAGTATTTT.

The chain links TRBV9 to TRBJ1-2, with TRBD1 as a possible D gene (5 bases). Germline V gene sequence: CDR1 SGDLS, CDR2 YYNGEE. The V and J ends lost 0 bases and 5 bases respectively, with 11 bases between them. The CDR3 contains 14 residues. DNA of the CDR3: TGTGCCAGCAGCGTAGCTAATTCAGGGTATGGCTACACCTTC. It yields the protein CASSVANSGYGYTF.

V usage is TRBV20-1 and J usage is TRBJ1-2; possibly TRBD1 for D (5 bases). The CDR3 runs 14 residues. Per germline, CDR1 DFQATT and CDR2 SNEGSKA (reference sequence). V was cut by 2 bases and J by 7 bases, with 17 bases left in between. CDR3 coding DNA: TGCAGTGCTAGACCACTCAGCAGGGTGGCTGGCTACACCTTC. As protein: CSARPLSRVAGYTF.

In this sample, this clonotype turned up a few times. The chain recombines TRBV19 with TRBJ2-4, with a tentative D call TRBD1 (5 bases). V gave up 4 bases and J gave up 0 bases, with 22 bases separating them. The V gene's germline CDR1 is LNHDA and CDR2 SQIVND (reference sequence). The CDR3 runs 19 residues. CDR3 amino acids: CASSTRSTVRGQAKNIQYF. DNA of the CDR3: TGTGCCAGTAGTACCCGATCGACAGTGAGAGGACAAGCCAAAAACATTCAGTACTTC.

The chain couples TRBV20-1 to TRBJ2-7, with a tentative D call TRBD2 (7 bases). The germline CDR1 and CDR2 sequences are DFQATT and SNEGSKA (reference sequence). This CDR3 region has 11 residues. CDR3 region: CSLEAGARQYF. The CDR3, as DNA: TGCAGCCTCGAGGCGGGGGCGAGGCAGTACTTC.

The chain carries TRBV7-6 and TRBJ1-3, with 8 bases that match TRBD1. V was clipped by 4 bases and J by 0 bases; unmatched bases: 11. Looked up from germline, CDR1 is SGHVS and CDR2 is FNYEAQ. This CDR3 has 18 amino acids. The CDR3 is CASSSGQASPISGNTIYF. In nucleotides, the CDR3 is TGTGCCAGCAGCTCGGGACAGGCCTCCCCGATCTCTGGAAACACCATATATTTT.

This clonotype was counted at least ten times. This chain joins TRBV27 and TRBJ1-3; D gene uncertain. Germline CDR1 is MNHEY and CDR2 is SMNVEV (reference sequence). The V gene lost 3 bases and the J gene lost 0 bases, with 9 bases spanning the gap. The CDR3 is 15 amino acids. The DNA of the CDR3 is TGTGCCAGCAGTTTCGACGGGAGCTCTGGAAACACCATATATTTT. Its protein is CASSFDGSSGNTIYF.

Remarks on this clonotype: Given a much more abundant clone one base away, this may be a read error. The V gene is TRBV20-1, the J gene TRBJ2-7; 12 bases align to TRBD2. The CDR3 extends over 16 amino acids. Germline trimming cut 0 bases from V and 4 bases from J; bases unmatched to any gene: 7. Germline V CDR1 and CDR2: DFQATT, SNEGSKA (reference sequence). The DNA of the CDR3 is TGCAGTGCTAGAGACCCTAGCGGGGGGGCCGGGTACGAGCAGTACTTC. As protein: CSARDPSGGAGYEQYF.

In its sample, this clonotype was seen a few times. The rearrangement uses TRBV24-1 and TRBJ2-3; D is uncertain. Per germline, CDR1 KGHDR and CDR2 SFDVKD. The length of the CDR3 is 13 residues. Trimming took 3 bases from V and 8 from J, leaving 11 bases between them. The CDR3 protein is CATSDGTGATQYF. DNA for the CDR3: TGTGCCACCAGTGATGGAACGGGCGCTACGCAGTATTTT.

This clonotype came up a few times. V usage is TRBV7-6 and J usage is TRBJ2-3; 14 nucleotides agree with TRBD2. The CDR3 contains 16 residues. V gave up 5 bases and J gave up 4 bases; unmatched junction bases: 5. Germline V gene lookup returns CDR1 SGHVS and CDR2 FNYEAQ. The CDR3 coding sequence is TGTGCCAGCAGCATCGGGACTAGCGGGGGCTCAGATACGCAGTATTTT. Encoded protein: CASSIGTSGGSDTQYF.

Only a few counts were recorded for this clonotype. The CDR3 coding sequence is TGTGCCAGCACGCGGAACTATAATTCACCCCTCCACTTT. As protein: CASTRNYNSPLHF. The V gene is TRBV12-3 or TRBV12-4, the J gene TRBJ1-6, with no clear D. The ends were cut back, 7 bases at V and 3 bases at J, with 7 bases in the middle. This CDR3 has 13 amino acids.

This clonotype was observed a handful of times. This chain joins TRBV7-2 and TRBJ2-3; D is unresolved. V was trimmed by 1 base and J by 3 bases, leaving 14 bases between them. The germline gives CDR1 SGHTA, CDR2 FQGNSA. This CDR3 contains 16 residues. The CDR3 protein is CASSLEGHSRTDTQYF. DNA of the CDR3: TGTGCCAGCAGCTTAGAGGGCCACTCCCGAACAGATACGCAGTATTTT.

This clonotype was counted a few times. V is TRBV5-1 and J is TRBJ2-7; no definite D call. The CDR3 runs 13 residues. Trimming shortened V by 7 bases and J by 0 bases, and 11 bases separated the two germline ends. CDR1 is SGHRS and CDR2 is YFSETQ in the germline V gene. CDR3 DNA sequence: TGCGCCAGCGCATGGCAGAGCTCCTACGAGCAGTACTTC. This sequence encodes CASAWQSSYEQYF.

V and J are TRBV5-4 and TRBJ2-5; possible D gene TRBD2, 5 bases. Germline V CDR1 and CDR2: SGHNT, YYREEE (reference sequence). The CDR3 covers 16 residues. V was pared by 4 bases and J by 2 bases, with 18 bases between. The CDR3 spells CASSLNPADAQETQYF. The CDR3 nucleotides read TGTGCCAGCAGCCTGAACCCAGCGGACGCACAAGAGACCCAGTACTTC.

This clonotype was seen more than once but under ten times. This chain joins TRBV12-3 or TRBV12-4 and TRBJ2-6; D call uncertain. The CDR3 is made up of 14 amino acids. Trimming left V 6 bases short and J 2 bases short, with 8 bases between. The chain's CDR3 is CASRALAGANVLTF. The CDR3 DNA is TGTGCCAGCAGGGCCCTCGCTGGGGCCAACGTCCTGACTTTC.

J is TRBJ2-4 and V is TRBV6-5; D perhaps matches TRBD1 (7 bases). CDR3 length: 17 amino acids. V was pared by 6 bases and J by 1 base, with 19 bases between. The germline CDR1 and CDR2 sequences are MNHEY and SVGAGI. CDR3 DNA: TGTGCCAGCAGCCGCCTCAGGGGGGATGGTGCCAAAAACATTCAGTACTTC. The encoded protein is CASSRLRGDGAKNIQYF.

This sequence joins TRBV12-3 or TRBV12-4 and TRBJ2-2; possible D gene TRBD2, 5 bases. V shed 3 bases and J shed 1 base, with 6 bases lying between them. This CDR3 region has 14 residues. The CDR3 coding sequence is TGTGCCAGCAGTTTCGGGATGAACACCGGGGAGCTGTTTTTT. This codes for CASSFGMNTGELFF.

The chain is built from TRBV7-2 and TRBJ2-3, with a weak D call TRBD1 (6 bases). Trimming stripped 8 bases from V and 2 bases from J, with 14 bases between. CDR1 and CDR2 (germline): SGHTA, FQGNSA. CDR3 length: 14 amino acids. CDR3 protein: CASYTGRVTDTQYF. The CDR3 DNA reads TGTGCCAGCTACACAGGGAGAGTCACAGATACGCAGTATTTT.

There are many counts of this clonotype. The V call is TRBV29-1, the J call TRBJ2-3, with TRBD2 matching 8 bases. V lost 4 bases to trimming and J lost 1 base; unmatched junction nucleotides: 7. Germline V gene lookup returns CDR1 SQVTM and CDR2 ANQGSEA. The CDR3 length is 15 residues. DNA of the CDR3: TGCAGCGTTGTTCCTAGCGGGCCGGGCACAGATACGCAGTATTTT. Its protein product is CSVVPSGPGTDTQYF.

The gene calls are TRBV29-1 and TRBJ2-3, with D tentatively TRBD1 (5 bases). The length of the CDR3 is 13 residues. Germline V gives CDR1 SQVTM, CDR2 ANQGSEA. V lost 4 bases to trimming and J lost 3 bases, with 11 bases between them. CDR3 residues: CSVARVGTDTQYF. Here the CDR3 DNA reads TGCAGCGTTGCCAGGGTAGGGACAGATACGCAGTATTTT.